The 13 T cell receptor beta chains given below trace back to one sample, sequenced in a study of beta chain features in type 1 diabetes. The sequenced template was cDNA made from the entire isolated RNA. Generated by immunoSEQ multiplex PCR, the TCRdb table keeps only in-frame clones and is missing some. This sample has under 300,000 clones, with around 26% found just once. Sequenced material: central memory CD4+ T cells from blood. Receptors originate from a man aged 25 to 40 in good health.

The rearrangement uses TRBV27 and TRBJ2-3, with D perhaps TRBD1 or TRBD2 (5 bases each). V lost 3 bases to trimming and J lost 2 bases, with 12 bases between them. This CDR3 spans 15 amino acids. Germline V lookup: CDR1 MNHEY, CDR2 SMNVEV (reference sequence). DNA of the CDR3: TGTGCCAGCAGTTTCTCTCCGGGGACCACAGATACGCAGTATTTT. Translated, it gives CASSFSPGTTDTQYF.

V usage is TRBV7-6 and J usage is TRBJ1-2; D unresolved. The germline V gene encodes CDR1 SGHVS and CDR2 FNYEAQ. V lost 2 bases and J 2 bases, leaving 9 bases between the germline ends. The CDR3 runs 14 residues. The CDR3, as DNA: TGTGCCAGCAGCTTATATGCCGGAAACTATGGCTACACCTTC. Its protein product is CASSLYAGNYGYTF.

The table lists this clone with a few counts. A far larger clone is off by one base, so a read error is likely. Other DNA sequences from this sample encode an identical CDR3 as well. The chain recombines TRBV6-5 with TRBJ2-3; D is ambiguous. The V gene lost 2 bases and the J gene lost 0 bases, with 12 bases spanning the gap. The length of the CDR3 is 16 residues. CDR1 is MNHEY and CDR2 is SVGAGI in the germline V gene. The CDR3 sequence is CASSYGRSVSTDTQYF. The CDR3, as DNA: TGTGCCAGCAGTTACGGGCGGAGCGTTAGCACAGATACGCAGTATTTT.

The chain links TRBV15 to TRBJ1-2, with 7 positions matching TRBD1. This CDR3 has 15 amino acids. The V gene's germline CDR1 is LNHNV and CDR2 YYDKDF (reference sequence). The ends lost 2 bases at V and 4 bases at J; junction bases unmatched: 7. The CDR3 loop reads CATSRRAGGLYGYTF. CDR3 coding DNA: TGTGCCACCAGCAGAAGGGCAGGGGGGCTCTATGGCTACACCTTC.

J is TRBJ1-2 and V is TRBV29-1; tentatively, D is TRBD1 (5 bases). The CDR3 is made up of 12 amino acids. V lost 4 bases to trimming and J lost 6 bases, with 12 bases between them. Germline V gene lookup returns CDR1 SQVTM and CDR2 ANQGSEA. CDR3 bases: TGCAGCGTTGTGGGGGGTAGCAATGGCTACACCTTC. It codes for CSVVGGSNGYTF. The whole variable domain, filled in from reference TRBV29-1 and TRBJ1-2, reads SAVISQKPSRDICQRGTSLTIQCQVDSQVTMMFWYRQQPGQSLTLIATANQGSEATYESGFVIDKFPISRPNLTFSTLTVSNMSPEDSSIYLCSVVGGSNGYTFGSGTRLTVV.

This clone has only a few counts. The chain has TRBV30 and TRBJ2-7, with D possibly being TRBD1 (5 bases). The CDR3 covers 13 residues. Trimming shortened V by 5 bases and J by 6 bases, and 17 bases separated the two germline ends. Germline V lookup: CDR1 GTSNPN, CDR2 SVGIG (reference sequence). The CDR3 region has the DNA TGTGCCTGGCGGTTAAAGGGGTCAACCGAGCAGTACTTC. This codes for CAWRLKGSTEQYF.

This clone came up a few times. This chain joins TRBV7-7 and TRBJ2-1, with 7 bases lining up with TRBD2. The CDR3 is 18 residues long. Germline V gene data show CDR1 as SSHAT and CDR2 as FNYEAQ (reference sequence). The junction had 12 bases not matched to a gene; V was cut back by 4 bases and J by 0 bases. CDR3 nucleotides: TGTGCCAGCAGCTCAAACCCGGGAGGCCCCAGCTCCTACAATGAGCAGTTCTTC. This encodes CASSSNPGGPSSYNEQFF.

In its sample, this clone was seen many times. CDR3 loop: CASSGRQGTQFF. CDR3 DNA: TGTGCCAGCAGCGGAAGACAGGGGACGCAGTTCTTC. This sequence joins TRBV28 and TRBJ2-1, with TRBD1 matching over 8 bases. Trimming took 6 bases from V and 12 from J; bases not matched to a gene: 7. Germline CDR1 and CDR2: MDHEN and SYDVKM. The CDR3 extends over 12 amino acids.

The V gene is TRBV5-6, the J gene TRBJ2-3; D remains ambiguous. Deletions cut 4 bases from V and 2 bases from J, with 5 bases between. This CDR3 region has 12 residues. Germline CDR1 SGHDT, CDR2 YYEEEE. The CDR3 coding sequence is TGTGCCAGCAGCCTTTACACAGATACGCAGTATTTT. This sequence encodes CASSLYTDTQYF.

The chain carries TRBV29-1 and TRBJ2-3; D call uncertain. Trimming cost V 3 bases and J 2 bases, with 12 bases left between them. In germline, CDR1 is SQVTM, CDR2 ANQGSEA. The CDR3 sequence is 14 residues long. CDR3 sequence (DNA): TGCAGCGTTGATGGGGTGAAATTCACAGATACGCAGTATTTT. It codes for CSVDGVKFTDTQYF.

This rearrangement joins TRBV11-2 to TRBJ2-1, with TRBD2 matching over 12 bases. The CDR3 runs 16 residues. The V segment lost 1 base and the J segment 12 bases; nucleotides outside the gene matches: 10. The germline CDR1 and CDR2 sequences are SGHAT and FQNNGV. As DNA, the CDR3 is TGTGCCAGCAGCTTAGGGCGGCTAGCGGGGGGGCAAAGGCAGTTCTTC. This sequence encodes CASSLGRLAGGQRQFF.

As concerns this clone: Being one base from a much bigger clone, this may be a read error. The rearrangement joins TRBV9 to TRBJ2-5; 12 bases are a match to TRBD2. The J call is uncertain, as TRBJ2-7 better fits the DNA end. The germline V gene encodes CDR1 SGDLS and CDR2 YYNGEE. This CDR3 has 14 residues. The CDR3 is CASSVGLAGDEQYF. The DNA of the CDR3 is TGTGCCAGCAGCGTAGGACTAGCGGGAGACGAGCAGTACTTC.

The chain combines TRBV19 with TRBJ2-5; TRBD1 or TRBD2 may be the D gene (5 bases each). The CDR3 has 14 amino acids. Germline CDR1 reads LNHDA; CDR2 reads SQIVND (reference sequence). Trimming stripped 6 bases from V and 4 bases from J, with 15 bases between. CDR3 region: CASSHGGMGETQYF. Written as DNA, the CDR3 is TGTGCCAGTAGCCATGGGGGAATGGGAGAGACCCAGTACTTC.